The 5 T cell receptor beta chains below were found in one sample sequenced in a study of identifying expanded T cells in peripheral blood. TCRdb's copy holds only in-frame clones and misses some; the assay was immunoSEQ multiplex PCR. Of around 47,000 clones in the sample, approximately 79% are singletons; the top ten hold 12% to 15%. Material for sequencing was blood. Source of these receptors: a person between 18 and 69 years old in good health.

The chain links TRBV30 to TRBJ1-5; TRBD1 is a possible D gene (6 bases). V was pared by 2 bases and J by 7 bases, with 18 bases between. The germline CDR1 and CDR2 sequences are GTSNPN and SVGIG (reference sequence). The CDR3 covers 15 residues. In nucleotides, the CDR3 is TGTGCCTGGAGTAGTGATTTCAGGGGAAGGCAGCCCCAGCATTTT. The encoded protein is CAWSSDFRGRQPQHF.

CDR3 coding DNA: TGTGCCAGCAGCTTGGTGCTGACGATGAACACTGAAGCTTTCTTT. Its protein product is CASSLVLTMNTEAFF. The chain combines TRBV5-8 with TRBJ1-1, with D uncertain. This CDR3 is 15 amino acids long. CDR1 is SGHTS and CDR2 is YDEGEE in the germline V gene. V lost 0 bases and J 0 bases, leaving 9 bases between the germline ends.

The gene calls are TRBV5-6 and TRBJ2-5, with 7 bases that match TRBD2. V shed 4 bases and J 10 bases; nucleotides not matched to a gene: 7. Germline V CDR1 and CDR2: SGHDT, YYEEEE. This CDR3 has 12 residues. CDR3 sequence: CASSLRGLGQYF. CDR3 nucleotide sequence: TGTGCCAGCAGCCTTCGCGGACTAGGCCAGTACTTC. The full variable domain, rest sourced from reference TRBV5-6 and TRBJ2-5, is DAGVTQSPTHLIKTRGQQVTLRCSPKSGHDTVSWYQQALGQGPQFIFQYYEEEERQRGNFPDRFSGHQFPNYSSELNVNALLLGDSALYLCASSLRGLGQYFGPGTRLLVL.

This clone has just a few counts. The J gene is TRBJ1-1, the V gene TRBV19, with 7 bases aligning to TRBD1. Losses at the gene ends were 7 bases for V and 2 bases for J; bases not matched to a gene: 7. The CDR3 totals 14 residues. Germline CDR1 LNHDA, CDR2 SQIVND (reference sequence). CDR3 sequence reads: CASTLGQLNTEAFF. In nucleotides, the CDR3 is TGTGCCAGTACCTTGGGACAGCTTAACACTGAAGCTTTCTTT.

V and J are TRBV10-1 and TRBJ1-1, with 11 bases aligning to TRBD1. After removal of 3 bases from V and 6 bases from J, the junction contained 3 bases not matched to a gene. Germline values: CDR1 WNHNN, CDR2 SYGVQD (reference sequence). The length of the CDR3 is 14 residues. The CDR3 protein is CASSDGGQGAEAFF. In DNA, the CDR3 is TGCGCCAGCAGTGACGGGGGACAGGGGGCTGAAGCTTTCTTT.